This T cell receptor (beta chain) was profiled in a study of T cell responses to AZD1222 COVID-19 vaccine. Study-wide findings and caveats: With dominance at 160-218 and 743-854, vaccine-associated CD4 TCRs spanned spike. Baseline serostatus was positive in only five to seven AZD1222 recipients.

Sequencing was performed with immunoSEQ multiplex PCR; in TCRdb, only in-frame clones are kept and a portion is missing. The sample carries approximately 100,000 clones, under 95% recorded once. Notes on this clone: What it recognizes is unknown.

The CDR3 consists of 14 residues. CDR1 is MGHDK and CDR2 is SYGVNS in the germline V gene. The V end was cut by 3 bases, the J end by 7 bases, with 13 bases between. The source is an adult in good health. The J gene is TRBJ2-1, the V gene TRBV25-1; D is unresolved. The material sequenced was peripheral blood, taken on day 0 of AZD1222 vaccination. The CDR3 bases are TGTGCCAGCAGTGATGAGCCCAAGCTAAATGAGCAGTTCTTC. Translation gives CASSDEPKLNEQFF.